The present T cell receptor beta chain was sequenced within a study of blood T cell repertoires in COVID-19. About the research overall: PBMCs, B-cell-depleted T cells, or T cells were the source of the cDNA or gDNA that made up the material.

Original analysis: Reference gene primer amplification gave estimated nucleated cell counts. Assay used: immunoSEQ multiplex PCR; TCRdb lists only in-frame clones, some missing. The D gene and trimming were derived from the DNA, and the V and J assignments and clone size from that table. Among roughly 57,000 clones listed, 60% to 80% were seen once. This CDR3 contains 15 residues. Between the trimmed V and J ends, which lost 5 bases and 3 bases, there was a span of 11 bases. Germline lookup yields CDR1 LNHDA and CDR2 SQIVND (reference sequence). This clone was counted only a few times. The sequencing input was peripheral blood. This sequence joins TRBV19 and TRBJ1-6, with a possible D match to TRBD1 (5 bases). The receptor's source is a man aged 55 to 70 with acute or convalescent COVID-19. CDR3 DNA sequence: TGTGCCAGTAGTCTCGGACACCTCTATAATTCACCCCTCCACTTT. Its translation: CASSLGHLYNSPLHF.